This T cell receptor (beta chain) was identified during a study of blood T cell repertoires in COVID-19. On the study more broadly: In each case, the material was cDNA or gDNA derived from T cells, B-cell-depleted T cells, or PBMCs.

CDR1 and CDR2 (germline): GTSNPN, SVGIG (reference sequence). V was pared by 0 bases and J by 4 bases, with 12 bases between. This CDR3 has 15 amino acids. As processed by the authors: Amplification from reference gene primers served as the basis for estimated nucleated cell counts. Sequencing used immunoSEQ multiplex PCR; TCRdb keeps in-frame clones, though not all of them. The V and J calls and the clone size are those of that table, but D and trimming were determined from the DNA. Altogether nearly 40,000 clones are present, around nine tenths being singletons, with the ten largest covering approximately 8.8%.

The sample was peripheral blood. The receptor was derived from a woman in her 70s with acute or convalescent COVID-19. The J gene is TRBJ2-2, the V gene TRBV30, with D perhaps TRBD1 (6 bases). CDR3 region: CAWSVRSGVTGELFF. In nucleotides, the CDR3 is TGTGCCTGGAGTGTACGCTCAGGGGTCACCGGGGAGCTGTTTTTT. The complete variable domain, with remaining parts taken from reference TRBV30 and TRBJ2-2, reads SQTIHQWPATLVQPVGSPLSLECTVEGTSNPNLYWYRQAAGRGLQLLFYSVGIGQISSEVPQNLSASRPQDRQFILSSKKLLLSDSGFYLCAWSVRSGVTGELFFGEGSRLTVL.